What follows are 32 T cell receptor beta chains derived from one specimen sequenced in a study of post-analysis software for immune sequencing data. No antigen has been assigned to these receptors. Researchers reported that TCR beta cDNA libraries carried unique molecular identifiers. TCRdb re-analysed the PCR reads in MiXCR, keeping a single row per CDR3 protein. The repertoire holds hundreds of thousands of distinct CDR3 sequences, with approximately 30% as singletons. Regarding the study as a whole: Patients had higher frequencies than controls of four to six TRBV segments, including TRBV5-6, TRBV5-1 and TRBV20-1.

The material sequenced was blood. The receptors come from a girl aged 10 to 17 with multiple sclerosis.

The chain employs TRBV14 and TRBJ2-7; D is ambiguous. V was pared by 0 bases and J by 5 bases, with 11 bases between. From germline, CDR1 is SGHDN and CDR2 FVKESK. The CDR3 totals 14 residues. CDR3 nucleotides: TGTGCCAGCAGCCAAGAGCCCCCACCCGACGAGCAGTACTTC. This gives the protein CASSQEPPPDEQYF.

This clonotype appeared many times. The chain carries TRBV6-5 and TRBJ1-2, with D unclear. This CDR3 spans 16 amino acids. Trimming took off 6 bases at V and 4 bases at J, with 21 bases between the two ends. CDR1 is MNHEY and CDR2 is SVGAGI in the germline V gene. CDR3 protein: CASRLRFRQGGYGYTF. Here the CDR3 DNA reads TGTGCCAGCAGACTTAGGTTCCGGCAAGGCGGCTATGGCTACACCTTC.

Written as DNA, the CDR3 is TGTGCCAGCAGTGAAGTCCATACGGGAGGAAACTATGGCTACACCTTC. Translation: CASSEVHTGGNYGYTF. V usage is TRBV2 and J usage is TRBJ1-2; D unclear. The CDR3 runs 16 residues. Germline V CDR1 and CDR2: SNHLY, FYNNEI. Trimming left V 1 base short and J 2 bases short, with 14 bases between.

This clonotype was counted a few times. The chain joins TRBV4-3 to TRBJ2-1, with D possibly being TRBD2 (6 bases). This CDR3 has 13 residues. V was cut by 1 base and J by 10 bases, with 11 bases left in between. Germline V gene sequence: CDR1 LGHNA, CDR2 YSLEER. CDR3 residues: CASSQGRDGEQFF. The CDR3, as DNA: TGCGCCAGCAGCCAAGGGCGGGACGGCGAGCAGTTCTTC.

This chain links TRBV29-1 with TRBJ1-2; D not resolved. Germline values: CDR1 SQVTM, CDR2 ANQGSEA. This CDR3 spans 13 amino acids. The V end was cut by 4 bases, the J end by 6 bases, with 15 bases between. CDR3 loop: CSVGGVWNDGYTF. CDR3 in DNA: TGCAGCGTTGGTGGGGTTTGGAACGATGGCTACACCTTC.

V usage is TRBV3-1 and J usage is TRBJ2-1, with D unclear. Germline CDR1 and CDR2: LGHDT and YNNKEL (reference sequence). V lost 0 bases and J 9 bases, leaving 21 bases between the germline ends. This CDR3 is built from 17 residues. The CDR3, as DNA: TGTGCCAGCAGCCAAGATTTGTCGGTAGCTGGGGTCAGTGAGCAGTTCTTC. This gives the protein CASSQDLSVAGVSEQFF.

In its sample, this clonotype was seen once. The CDR3 region is CASSLGRGGRDTQYF. DNA for the CDR3: TGTGCCAGCAGCTTGGGTCGGGGGGGCCGGGATACGCAGTATTTT. J is TRBJ2-3 and V is TRBV5-8; the match to TRBD2 covers 8 bases. From germline, CDR1 is SGHTS and CDR2 YDEGEE. V dropped 0 bases and J dropped 6; count of bases not matched to a gene: 6. This CDR3 has 15 amino acids.

The genes are TRBV10-1 and TRBJ1-2; D not resolved. CDR3 size: 13 residues. Trimming pared 0 bases from V and 8 bases from J, leaving 10 bases between. Per the germline V gene, CDR1 is WNHNN and CDR2 is SYGVQD (reference sequence). The DNA for the CDR3 is TGCGCCAGCAGTGAGTCCGCAAGACGGGGCTACACCTTC. Translation gives CASSESARRGYTF.

There are a few counts of this clonotype. This chain uses TRBV20-1 with TRBJ1-5; 9 positions match TRBD1. J gave up 5 bases and V 3 bases, and 5 bases lay outside the gene matches. Germline CDR1 and CDR2: DFQATT and SNEGSKA (reference sequence). This CDR3 has 14 residues. CDR3 in DNA: TGCAGTGCTAGCAGACAGGGGGTTCATCAGCCCCAGCATTTT. Translated, it gives CSASRQGVHQPQHF.

The chain recombines TRBV29-1 with TRBJ2-7; D tentatively reads TRBD1 or TRBD2 (5 bases each). The length of the CDR3 is 12 residues. Looked up from germline, CDR1 is SQVTM and CDR2 is ANQGSEA. V lost 7 bases to trimming and J lost 2 bases, with 12 bases between them. The CDR3 DNA follows: TGCAGCGCCCAGGGAGAGACCTACGAGCAGTACTTC. Residues: CSAQGETYEQYF.

A few counts support this clonotype. J is TRBJ2-1 and V is TRBV3-1; 10 bases fit TRBD2. V dropped 0 bases and J dropped 8; count of bases not matched to a gene: 7. CDR3 size: 16 residues. Germline CDR1 reads LGHDT; CDR2 reads YNNKEL (reference sequence). CDR3 sequence (DNA): TGTGCCAGCAGCCAAGATTGGCTAGCGGGAGCTCATGAGCAGTTCTTC. Translating it yields CASSQDWLAGAHEQFF.

The chain combines TRBV5-1 with TRBJ1-4; D is uncertain. CDR3 length: 12 residues. V was shortened by 0 bases and J by 7 bases, with 4 bases between the two germline ends. Germline V CDR1 and CDR2: SGHRS, YFSETQ. CDR3 region: CASSLDSEKLFF. The CDR3 bases are TGCGCCAGCAGCTTGGACAGTGAAAAACTGTTTTTT.

The J gene is TRBJ1-1, the V gene TRBV11-2; no clear D. CDR3 length equals 12 residues. Trimming removed 1 base at V and 7 bases at J, with 7 bases between. From germline, CDR1 is SGHAT and CDR2 FQNNGV. DNA for the CDR3: TGTGCCAGCAGCTTAGCCAGTTTTGAAGCTTTCTTT. This translates into CASSLASFEAFF. Full variable domain (outside the CDR3, taken from reference TRBV11-2 and TRBJ1-1): EAGVAQSPRYKIIEKRQSVAFWCNPISGHATLYWYQQILGQGPKLLIQFQNNGVVDDSQLPKDRFSAERLKGVDSTLKIQPAKLEDSAVYLCASSLASFEAFFGQGTRLTVV.

This sequence joins TRBV12-3 or TRBV12-4 and TRBJ2-1; 10 bases align to TRBD2. The CDR3 consists of 14 residues. The J segment lost 5 bases and the V segment lost 6 bases, leaving 4 bases of the junction unmatched. CDR3 in DNA: TGTGCCAGCAGGGGGACTAGCGCTAACAATGAGCAGTTCTTC. Encoded protein: CASRGTSANNEQFF.

V is TRBV11-3 and J is TRBJ2-1; possibly TRBD2 for D (7 bases). V was shortened by 0 bases and J by 7 bases, with 10 bases between the two germline ends. Germline CDR1 and CDR2: SGHNT and YENEEA. The CDR3 is made up of 14 amino acids. The CDR3 loop is CASSLEGGQNEQFF. In DNA form, the CDR3 reads TGTGCCAGCAGCTTAGAGGGGGGGCAAAATGAGCAGTTCTTC.

This clonotype was detected only a few times. The chain is built from TRBV10-3 and TRBJ2-1, with no clear D. Germline CDR1 is ENHRY and CDR2 is SYGVKD. The CDR3 covers 12 residues. Trimming shortened V by 3 bases and J by 10 bases, and 10 bases separated the two germline ends. CDR3 in DNA: TGTGCCATCAGTGACTCCTTCGGCGAGCAGTTCTTC. Protein: CAISDSFGEQFF.

This clonotype was found a few times. The V and J genes are TRBV6-1 and TRBJ2-4; D could derive from TRBD1 or TRBD2 (5 bases each). This CDR3 is built from 16 residues. The V end lost 2 bases, the J end lost 0 bases, and 11 bases lay between the germline ends. Per the germline V gene, CDR1 is MNHNS and CDR2 is SASEGT. The CDR3 coding sequence is TGTGCCAGCAGTGAACTGGGGGTCCTAGCCAAAAACATTCAGTACTTC. It yields the protein CASSELGVLAKNIQYF.

V usage is TRBV2 and J usage is TRBJ1-5, with a weak D call TRBD1 (5 bases). V gave up 8 bases and J gave up 8 bases, with 16 bases separating them. The CDR3 consists of 13 residues. Germline-derived CDR1 and CDR2 are SNHLY and FYNNEI. The CDR3 reads CASHSGTLEPQHF. CDR3 DNA: TGTGCCAGCCATAGCGGGACCTTAGAGCCCCAGCATTTT.

V and J are TRBV18 and TRBJ2-5; D might be TRBD1 (5 bases). Germline V gene lookup returns CDR1 KGHSH and CDR2 LQKENI. V gave up 3 bases and J gave up 4 bases, with 9 bases separating them. This CDR3 is built from 13 residues. CDR3 bases: TGTGCCAGCTCACCGACAGATATAGAGACCCAGTACTTC. Residues: CASSPTDIETQYF. The full variable domain, with the rest looked up from reference TRBV18 and TRBJ2-5, is NAGVMQNPRHLVRRRGQEARLRCSPMKGHSHVYWYRQLPEEGLKFMVYLQKENIIDESGMPKERFSAEFPKEGPSILRIQQVVRGDSAAYFCASSPTDIETQYFGPGTRLLVL.

This clonotype has more than one count but fewer than ten. J is TRBJ1-1 and V is TRBV10-3, with a tentative D call TRBD1 (5 bases). Per germline, CDR1 ENHRY and CDR2 SYGVKD. Trimming stripped 4 bases from V and 0 bases from J, with 6 bases between. The CDR3 has 13 amino acids. The CDR3 loop reads CAISGGVNTEAFF. As DNA, the CDR3 is TGTGCCATCAGTGGGGGGGTGAACACTGAAGCTTTCTTT.

The rearrangement links TRBV28 to TRBJ2-4; the D gene is possibly TRBD1 (6 bases). Trimming left V 7 bases short and J 3 bases short, with 19 bases between. The length of the CDR3 is 16 residues. CDR1 and CDR2 (germline): MDHEN, SYDVKM. In DNA form, the CDR3 reads TGTGCCAGCAAGGGTCCCCTACAGGACAGCAAAAACATTCAGTACTTC. Protein product: CASKGPLQDSKNIQYF.

The sample holds many counts of this clonotype. V and J are TRBV4-3 and TRBJ2-1; TRBD1 agrees at 10 bases. The CDR3 totals 15 residues. The V gene end was trimmed by 1 base and the J gene end by 5 bases; junction bases not matched to a gene: 2. Germline CDR1 LGHNA, CDR2 YSLEER. CDR3 loop: CASSQGQGAHNEQFF. CDR3 nucleotides: TGCGCCAGCAGCCAAGGACAGGGGGCCCACAATGAGCAGTTCTTC.

The chain links TRBV27 to TRBJ1-5; D unclear. Germline V lookup: CDR1 MNHEY, CDR2 SMNVEV (reference sequence). Trimming cost V 5 bases and J 5 bases, with 13 bases left between them. This CDR3 is 14 amino acids long. The CDR3 loop is CASSPRNVYQPQHF. The CDR3 DNA is TGTGCCAGCAGTCCCCGAAACGTATATCAGCCCCAGCATTTT.

This clonotype has only a few counts. This chain links TRBV7-9 with TRBJ2-1; a possible D gene is TRBD1 (5 bases). Trimming cost V 5 bases and J 0 bases, with 11 bases left between them. CDR1 SEHNR and CDR2 FQNEAQ come from the germline V gene (reference sequence). The CDR3 loop spans 15 amino acids. The CDR3, as DNA: TGTGCCAGCAGCACCCCCAGGGACTCCTACAATGAGCAGTTCTTC. The encoded protein is CASSTPRDSYNEQFF.

This clonotype was seen more than once but under ten times. The J gene is TRBJ2-3, the V gene TRBV5-1, with TRBD2 matching 12 bases. The CDR3 has 17 residues. Germline CDR1 reads SGHRS; CDR2 reads YFSETQ. The J segment lost 2 bases and the V segment lost 0 bases, leaving 4 bases of the junction unmatched. The CDR3 DNA sequence: TGCGCCAGCAGCTTGGTTCCTAGCGGGGGGGCCACAGATACGCAGTATTTT. Translation: CASSLVPSGGATDTQYF.

In the case of this clonotype: No conserved phenylalanine or tryptophan ends this CDR3, so it is likely a read error. The chain couples TRBV7-2 to TRBJ1-1, with D possibly being TRBD1 (5 bases). Deletions cut 2 bases from V and 1 base from J, with 11 bases between. Germline V CDR1 and CDR2: SGHTA, FQGNSA. The CDR3 is 15 amino acids. The CDR3 DNA reads as TGTGCCAGCAGCTTATATTCGACAGCGAACACTGAAGCTTTCTGT. Its translation: CASSLYSTANTEAFC.

As concerns this clonotype: The junction and the germline gene differ at one end; a read error may be behind it. The chain carries TRBV9 and TRBJ1-4; D not certain. Germline V gene sequence: CDR1 SGDLS, CDR2 YYNGEE. This CDR3 comprises 15 residues. In DNA form, the CDR3 reads TGTGCCAGCAGCGTAGAGGCAGGCCTTAATGAAAAACGGTTTTTT. It translates to CASSVEAGLNEKRFF.

This clonotype was recorded a few times. The J gene is TRBJ1-2, the V gene TRBV29-1; D remains ambiguous. V was trimmed by 7 bases and J by 5 bases, leaving 11 bases between them. From germline, CDR1 is SQVTM and CDR2 ANQGSEA. The CDR3 has 11 residues. The CDR3 reads CSGRGPYGYTF. Written as DNA, the CDR3 is TGCAGCGGAAGAGGCCCTTATGGCTACACCTTC.

This clonotype was detected a few times. V gene TRBV6-4 combines with J gene TRBJ2-3; 7 positions agree with TRBD1. V dropped 7 bases and J dropped 9; count of bases not matched to a gene: 13. The CDR3 is made up of 14 amino acids. Germline CDR1 is MRHNA and CDR2 is SNTAGT. The CDR3 protein is CASKREDRSGTQYF. CDR3 bases: TGTGCCAGCAAGAGAGAGGACAGGTCCGGAACGCAGTATTTT.

The chain couples TRBV12-3 or TRBV12-4 to TRBJ1-4; D is unresolved. The CDR3 is 13 residues long. The germline V and J ends were trimmed by 9 bases and 3 bases, with 11 bases remaining between them. CDR3 DNA sequence: TGTGCCAGTAGTAGTCGACCTAATGAAAAACTGTTTTTT. Protein: CASSSRPNEKLFF.

This clonotype was recorded at least ten times. This chain links TRBV15 with TRBJ2-6, with 7 positions matching TRBD1. The CDR3 contains 15 residues. V lost 3 bases, J lost 2 bases, and 1 base stayed unmatched. In germline, CDR1 is LNHNV, CDR2 YYDKDF (reference sequence). The CDR3 region is CATSSDRAGANVLTF. CDR3 bases: TGTGCCACCAGCAGCGACAGGGCTGGGGCCAACGTCCTGACTTTC.

V gene TRBV29-1 combines with J gene TRBJ2-7; tentative D call: TRBD2 (6 bases). The ends were cut back, 4 bases at V and 0 bases at J, with 13 bases in the middle. Germline CDR1 is SQVTM and CDR2 is ANQGSEA. The CDR3 loop spans 14 amino acids. CDR3: CSVVAPAGSYEQYF. The CDR3 bases are TGCAGCGTTGTAGCGCCAGCGGGCTCCTACGAGCAGTACTTC.